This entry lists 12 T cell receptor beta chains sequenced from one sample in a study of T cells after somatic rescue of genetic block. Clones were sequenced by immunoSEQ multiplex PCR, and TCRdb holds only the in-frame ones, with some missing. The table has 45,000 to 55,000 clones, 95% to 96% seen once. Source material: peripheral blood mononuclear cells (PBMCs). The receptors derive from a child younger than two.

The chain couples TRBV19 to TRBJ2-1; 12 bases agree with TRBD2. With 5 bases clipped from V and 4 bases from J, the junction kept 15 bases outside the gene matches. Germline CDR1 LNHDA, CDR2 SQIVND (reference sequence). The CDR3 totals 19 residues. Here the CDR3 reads CASSPQTFRTSGMYNEQFF. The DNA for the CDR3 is TGTGCCAGTAGTCCACAAACATTTCGGACTAGCGGGATGTACAATGAGCAGTTCTTC. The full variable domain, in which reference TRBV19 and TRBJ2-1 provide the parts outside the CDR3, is DGGITQSPKYLFRKEGQNVTLSCEQNLNHDAMYWYRQDPGQGLRLIYYSQIVNDFQKGDIAEGYSVSREKKESFPLTVTSAQKNPTAFYLCASSPQTFRTSGMYNEQFFGPGTRLTVL.

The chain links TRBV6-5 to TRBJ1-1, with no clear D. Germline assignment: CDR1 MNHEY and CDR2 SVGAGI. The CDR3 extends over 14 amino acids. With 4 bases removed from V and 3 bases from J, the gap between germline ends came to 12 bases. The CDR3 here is CASSWTIGDTEAFF. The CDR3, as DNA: TGTGCCAGCAGTTGGACTATCGGGGACACTGAAGCTTTCTTT.

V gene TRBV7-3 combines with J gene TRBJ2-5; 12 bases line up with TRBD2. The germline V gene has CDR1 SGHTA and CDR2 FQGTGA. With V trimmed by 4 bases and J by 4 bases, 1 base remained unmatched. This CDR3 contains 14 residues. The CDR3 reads CASSSGLAGETQYF. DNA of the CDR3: TGTGCCAGCAGCTCGGGACTAGCGGGAGAGACCCAGTACTTC. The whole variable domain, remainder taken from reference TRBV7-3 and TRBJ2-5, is GAGVSQTPSNKVTEKGKYVELRCDPISGHTALYWYRQSLGQGPEFLIYFQGTGAADDSGLPNDRFFAVRPEGSVSTLKIQRTERGDSAVYLCASSSGLAGETQYFGPGTRLLVL.

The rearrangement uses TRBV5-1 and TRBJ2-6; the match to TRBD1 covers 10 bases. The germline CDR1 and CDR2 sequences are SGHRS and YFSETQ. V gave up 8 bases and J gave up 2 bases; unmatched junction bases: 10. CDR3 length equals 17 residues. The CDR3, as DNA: TGCGCCAGATCCCCGGGACAGGGGTCTACTGGGGCCAACGTCCTGACTTTC. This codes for CARSPGQGSTGANVLTF.

This CDR3 is CASSLGTSGKREQYF. As DNA, the CDR3 is TGTGCCAGCAGCTTGGGGACTAGCGGGAAAAGGGAGCAGTACTTC. J is TRBJ2-7 and V is TRBV5-6; TRBD2 matches at 12 bases. V lost 0 bases, J lost 7 bases, and 5 bases stayed unmatched. The germline V gene encodes CDR1 SGHDT and CDR2 YYEEEE. CDR3 length: 15 residues. The full variable domain, rest sourced from reference TRBV5-6 and TRBJ2-7, is DAGVTQSPTHLIKTRGQQVTLRCSPKSGHDTVSWYQQALGQGPQFIFQYYEEEERQRGNFPDRFSGHQFPNYSSELNVNALLLGDSALYLCASSLGTSGKREQYFGPGTRLTVT.

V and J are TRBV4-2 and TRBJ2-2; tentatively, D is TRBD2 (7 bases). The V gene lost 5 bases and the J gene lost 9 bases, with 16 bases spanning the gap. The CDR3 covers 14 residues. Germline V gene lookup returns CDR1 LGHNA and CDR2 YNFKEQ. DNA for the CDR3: TGTGCCAGCAGCGGGAGGGCCGGACAGTGGGAGCTGTTTTTT. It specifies CASSGRAGQWELFF.

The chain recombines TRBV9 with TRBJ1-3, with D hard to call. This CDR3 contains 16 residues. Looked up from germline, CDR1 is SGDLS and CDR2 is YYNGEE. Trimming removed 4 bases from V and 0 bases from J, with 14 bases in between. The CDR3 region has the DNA TGTGCCAGCAGCCCCCCGCTAGGGAGCTCTGGAAACACCATATATTTT. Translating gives CASSPPLGSSGNTIYF.

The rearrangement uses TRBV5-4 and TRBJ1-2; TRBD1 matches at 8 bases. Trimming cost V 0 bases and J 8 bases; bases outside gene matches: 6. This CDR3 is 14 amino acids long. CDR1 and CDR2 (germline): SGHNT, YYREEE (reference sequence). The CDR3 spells CASSLETGGRGYTF. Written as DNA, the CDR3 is TGTGCCAGCAGCTTGGAAACAGGGGGGAGAGGCTACACCTTC.

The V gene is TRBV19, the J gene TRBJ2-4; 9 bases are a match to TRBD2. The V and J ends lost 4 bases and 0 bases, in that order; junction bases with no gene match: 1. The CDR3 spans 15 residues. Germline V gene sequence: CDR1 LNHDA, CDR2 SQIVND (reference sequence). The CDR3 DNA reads TGTGCCAGTAGTAGGACTAGCGTAGCCAAAAACATTCAGTACTTC. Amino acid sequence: CASSRTSVAKNIQYF.

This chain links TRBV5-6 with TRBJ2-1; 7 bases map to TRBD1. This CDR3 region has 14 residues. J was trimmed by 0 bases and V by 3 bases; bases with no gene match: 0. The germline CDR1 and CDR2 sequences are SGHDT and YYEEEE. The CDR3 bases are TGTGCCAGCAGCTGGGACAGCTCCTACAATGAGCAGTTCTTC. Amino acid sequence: CASSWDSSYNEQFF.

The CDR3 DNA is TGTGCCAGCAGGGACGGGGCTTTCAGCTCCTACAATGAGCAGTTCTTC. The encoded protein is CASRDGAFSSYNEQFF. The rearrangement links TRBV6-6 to TRBJ2-1; D assignment may be TRBD1 or TRBD2 (5 bases each). The germline gives CDR1 MNHNY, CDR2 SVGAGI (reference sequence). Trimming removed 6 bases from V and 0 bases from J, with 15 bases in between. The CDR3 runs to 16 residues.

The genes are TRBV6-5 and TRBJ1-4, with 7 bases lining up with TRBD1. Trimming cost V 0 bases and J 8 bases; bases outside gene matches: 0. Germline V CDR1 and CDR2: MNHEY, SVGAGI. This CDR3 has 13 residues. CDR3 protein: CASSYSTGEKLFF. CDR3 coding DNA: TGTGCCAGCAGTTACTCGACAGGGGAAAAACTGTTTTTT.